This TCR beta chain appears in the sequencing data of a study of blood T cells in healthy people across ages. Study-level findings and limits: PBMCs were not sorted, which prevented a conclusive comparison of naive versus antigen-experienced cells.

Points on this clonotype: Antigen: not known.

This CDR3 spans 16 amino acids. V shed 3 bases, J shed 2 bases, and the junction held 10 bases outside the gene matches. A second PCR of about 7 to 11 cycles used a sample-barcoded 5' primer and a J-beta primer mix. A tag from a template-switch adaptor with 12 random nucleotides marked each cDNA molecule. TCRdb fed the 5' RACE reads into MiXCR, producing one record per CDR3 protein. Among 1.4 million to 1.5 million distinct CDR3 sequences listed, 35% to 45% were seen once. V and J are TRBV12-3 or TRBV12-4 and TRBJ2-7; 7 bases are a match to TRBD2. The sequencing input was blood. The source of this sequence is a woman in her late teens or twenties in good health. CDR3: CASSFSAGTTTYEQYF. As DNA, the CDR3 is TGTGCCAGCAGTTTCTCCGCCGGGACTACGACCTACGAGCAGTACTTC.